This TCR beta chain was sequenced for a study of regulatory T cells in long-lasting Graves disease. The overall study: Antithyroid drugs had been taken under 3 months by newly diagnosed Graves' patients.

Time point: newly diagnosed GD, antithyroid drugs for less than 3 months. The TCR library used RNA extracted from PBMCs. V was clipped by 4 bases and J by 2 bases; unmatched bases: 11. The germline CDR1 and CDR2 sequences are SGHTA and FQGNSA. This CDR3 is 16 amino acids long. According to the study, TCR beta libraries were built with iRepertoire HTBI primers and CDR3-region Arm-PCR. TCRdb processed the multiplex PCR reads anew with MiXCR; each CDR3 protein has one entry. Of about 400,000 distinct CDR3 sequences in the sample, about 16% are singletons; the top ten hold approximately 22%. Study-level points and caveats: Those with persistent disease had in common more public clonotypes (approximately 2,500) than new patients (roughly 1,000).

This clonotype showed up many times. Its target is not known. The receptor's source is a female donor with Graves disease. Material: peripheral blood mononuclear cells (PBMCs), obtained at new diagnosis, from a patient treated with antithyroid drugs. The chain employs TRBV7-2 and TRBJ2-7; 7 nucleotides line up with TRBD1. The CDR3 region is CASSSASQGQPYEQYF. CDR3 nucleotide sequence: TGTGCCAGCAGCTCAGCAAGCCAGGGACAGCCCTACGAGCAGTACTTC. Full variable domain (remainder filled in from reference TRBV7-2 and TRBJ2-7): GAGVSQSPSNKVTEKGKDVELRCDPISGHTALYWYRQSLGQGLEFLIYFQGNSAPDKSGLPSDRFSAERTGGSVSTLTIQRTQQEDSAVYLCASSSASQGQPYEQYFGPGTRLTVT.